This paragraph reports one T cell receptor beta chain. What it recognizes is unknown. CDR3 size: 14 residues. Germline V gene data show CDR1 as MRHNA and CDR2 as SNTAGT. Sequenced by immunoSEQ multiplex PCR; TCRdb stores in-frame clones only, minus some. The sample yields approximately 100,000 clones, approximately 90% seen once. The data derive from a study of identifying expanded T cells in peripheral blood. Points from the study as a whole: Across healthy donors, higher total template counts meant significantly greater approximately two-week count variance.

The TCR comes from a person between 18 and 75 years old in good health. The gene calls are TRBV6-4 and TRBJ2-5; D might be TRBD1 (5 bases). The J call may be faulty, since TRBJ2-7 better matches the DNA end. Sequenced material: blood. For the CDR3, the DNA is TGTGCCAGCAGTTCCCCTGGCAGGGTCGACGAGCAGTACTTC. It specifies CASSSPGRVDEQYF.